This TCR beta chain appears in the sequencing data of a study of blood T cells in healthy people across ages (dated by TCRdb to between 2014 and 2017). Some background on the complete study: In model experiments, roughly one uniquely barcoded TCR beta cDNA molecule per two T cells was captured by template switching. To avoid experimental bias, donors of different ages were spread randomly across the sequencing lanes. Using deep sequencing normalized with unique cDNA molecular identifiers, the study measured how TCR beta repertoire diversity changes with age. Using the same blood draw, the study looked at two additional independent replicas of 1 million unique cDNA reads for two donors, one aged 18 to 29 and the other aged 80 or older. The donors were split into four age groups: young (average about 15 years), middle-aged (39), aged (over 55) and long-lived (approximately 89).

Library method: 5' RACE. This sample was sequenced with an Illumina HiSeq 2500. A second PCR of about 7 to 12 cycles was performed with a sample-barcoded 5' primer and a J-beta primer mix. Each TCR beta cDNA molecule received a unique molecular identifier from a template-switch 5' adaptor carrying 12 random nucleotides. Each sample yielded at least 2.5 million CDR3-containing paired-end reads. First-strand cDNA was synthesized from all RNA with the Mint cDNA synthesis kit, primed by a TRBC-specific oligonucleotide. After uracil-DNA glycosylase treatment, a first 18-cycle PCR used universal primers M1SS and BC2_uni_R on all cDNA. Under the source paper's analysis protocol: For normalization, 1 million high-quality reads were randomly selected from each sample, with every read carrying a distinct molecular identifier. Instead of being binned into consensus sequences, reads that shared molecular identifiers were thrown out. MiTCR, set to a Q25 quality threshold and the strictest error-elimination algorithm, was used for CDR3 identification, clonotype clustering and error correction. A nonparametric unseen species model with Euler transformation was used to estimate a lower bound on total TCR beta diversity. TCRdb reworked the public reads: Q25 trimming with fastp, MiXCR clone assembly, productive beta chains retained. When rows share a CDR3 protein, they turn into one entry using the most common DNA and genes. V and J calls and clone size were set by TCRdb, not the authors. This sample has 1.5 million to 2 million distinct CDR3 sequences in its table, and roughly 49% of those were observed once. 2.1% of the sample rests with the top ten.

The research as a whole found: Estimates of total diversity based on one million sequenced T cells were considered lower bounds and underestimates. Compared with the aged group, the long-lived group had more naive CD4+ T cells, fewer expanded clones and increased TCR diversity, suggesting age selection. Observed TCR beta diversity per million T cells fell roughly linearly with age, and a significant reduction was already apparent by age about 38. The percentage of naive T cells measured by flow cytometry correlated strongly with observed TCR beta diversity. Conclusive comparison of naive and antigen-experienced compartments was prevented by the profiling of bulk unsorted PBMCs. Because donor CMV infection status was unknown, age-related changes in expanded clonotypes were potentially confounded.

V and J are trimmed by 8 bases and 8 bases, and the gene matches miss 4 bases of the junction. Reading from cysteine to phenylalanine, the CDR3 counts 11 amino acids. The retained sequence is limited to the CDR3, 33 bases, with the frame set at the first base. To note about this clonotype: Its antigen remains undetermined. Base qualities are not provided; no much larger clone lies one nucleotide away.

The roughly 39 donors, aged about 6 to 95 years, were systemically healthy Caucasian individuals from Russia. Roughly 10 milliliters of peripheral blood were collected from each donor into EDTA-treated Vacutainer tubes. Ficoll-Paque density-gradient centrifugation was used to isolate PBMCs, with at least 6.5 million per sample. Total RNA was extracted from PBMCs with Trizol reagent, with at least 6 micrograms obtained per sample. The percentages of naive CD45RAhigh/CD27high T cells were determined by flow cytometry on a PBMC aliquot from every donor. The chain is encoded by TRBV12-3 or TRBV12-4 joined to TRBJ1-2, with TRBD1 identical over 8 junction bases. The receptor was isolated from a woman in her thirties or forties in good health. Material for sequencing was blood. The encoded CDR3 is CASEDRAGYTF. The base sequence is TGTGCCAGCGAGGACAGGGCGGGCTACACCTTC.